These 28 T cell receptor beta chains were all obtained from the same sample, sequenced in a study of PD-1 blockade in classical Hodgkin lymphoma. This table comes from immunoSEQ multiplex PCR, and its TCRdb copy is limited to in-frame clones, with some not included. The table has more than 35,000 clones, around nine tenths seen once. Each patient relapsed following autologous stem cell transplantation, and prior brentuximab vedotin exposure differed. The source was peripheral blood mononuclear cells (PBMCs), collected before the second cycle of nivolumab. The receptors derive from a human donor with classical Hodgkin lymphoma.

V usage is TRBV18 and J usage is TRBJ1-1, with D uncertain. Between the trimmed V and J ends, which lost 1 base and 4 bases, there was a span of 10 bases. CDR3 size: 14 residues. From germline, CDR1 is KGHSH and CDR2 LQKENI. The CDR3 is CASSPRPEGTEAFF. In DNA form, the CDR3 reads TGTGCCAGCTCACCACGTCCAGAGGGCACTGAAGCTTTCTTT.

CDR3 nucleotide sequence: TGTGCCAGCAGTTTACGCACTTTCGGACTAGCGGGAGGAGAAGAGCAGTTCTTC. Encoded protein: CASSLRTFGLAGGEEQFF. The rearrangement links TRBV27 to TRBJ2-1, with 14 nucleotides matching TRBD2. The trim removed 2 bases at V and 10 bases at J, leaving 13 bases unmatched. The CDR3 is made up of 18 amino acids. The germline V gene encodes CDR1 MNHEY and CDR2 SMNVEV (reference sequence).

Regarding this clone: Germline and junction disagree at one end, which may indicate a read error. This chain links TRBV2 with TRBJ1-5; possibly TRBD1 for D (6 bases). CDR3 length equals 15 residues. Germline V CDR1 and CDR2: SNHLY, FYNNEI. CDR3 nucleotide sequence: TGTGCCAGCAGATTGATTGGAACAGGGAATCGGCCCCAGCATTTT. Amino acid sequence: CASRLIGTGNRPQHF.

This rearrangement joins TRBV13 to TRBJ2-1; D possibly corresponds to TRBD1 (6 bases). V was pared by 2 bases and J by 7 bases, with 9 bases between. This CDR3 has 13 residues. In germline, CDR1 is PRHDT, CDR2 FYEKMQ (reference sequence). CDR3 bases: TGTGCCAGCAGCTTACAGGGGAGAAATGAGCAGTTCTTC. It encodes CASSLQGRNEQFF.

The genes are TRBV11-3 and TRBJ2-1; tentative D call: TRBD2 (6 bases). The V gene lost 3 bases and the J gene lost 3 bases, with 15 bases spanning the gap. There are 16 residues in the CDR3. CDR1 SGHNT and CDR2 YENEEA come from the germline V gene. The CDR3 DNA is TGTGCCAGCAGCTTGGGCTTTAGCGGATTCTACAATGAGCAGTTCTTC. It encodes CASSLGFSGFYNEQFF.

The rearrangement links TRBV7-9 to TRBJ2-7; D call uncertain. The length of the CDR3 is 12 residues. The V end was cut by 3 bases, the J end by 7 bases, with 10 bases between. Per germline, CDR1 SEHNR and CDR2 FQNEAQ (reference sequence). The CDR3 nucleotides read TGTGCCAGCAGCTTGGTGAGTGGAGAGCAGTACTTC. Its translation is CASSLVSGEQYF.

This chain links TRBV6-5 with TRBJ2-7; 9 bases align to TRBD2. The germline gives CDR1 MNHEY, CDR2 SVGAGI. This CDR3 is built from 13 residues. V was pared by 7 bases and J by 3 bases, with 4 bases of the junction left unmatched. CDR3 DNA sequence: TGTGCCAGCACGCCTAGCGGGGTCTACGAGCAGTACTTC. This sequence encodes CASTPSGVYEQYF.

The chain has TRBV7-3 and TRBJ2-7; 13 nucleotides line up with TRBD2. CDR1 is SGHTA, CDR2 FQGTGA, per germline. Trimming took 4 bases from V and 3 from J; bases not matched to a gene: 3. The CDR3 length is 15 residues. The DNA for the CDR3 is TGTGCCAGCAGCTCGGGACTAGCGGGAAGCTACGAGCAGTACTTC. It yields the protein CASSSGLAGSYEQYF.

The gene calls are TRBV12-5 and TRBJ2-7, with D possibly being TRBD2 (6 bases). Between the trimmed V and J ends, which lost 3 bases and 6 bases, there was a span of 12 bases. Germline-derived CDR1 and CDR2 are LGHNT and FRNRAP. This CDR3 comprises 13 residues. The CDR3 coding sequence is TGTGCTAGTGGTTTAGGGCGGGAAGGCGAGCAGTACTTC. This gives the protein CASGLGREGEQYF. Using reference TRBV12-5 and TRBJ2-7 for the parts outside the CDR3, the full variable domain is DARVTQTPRHKVTEMGQEVTMRCQPILGHNTVFWYRQTMMQGLELLAYFRNRAPLDDSGMPKDRFSAEMPDATLATLKIQPSEPRDSAVYFCASGLGREGEQYFGPGTRLTVT.

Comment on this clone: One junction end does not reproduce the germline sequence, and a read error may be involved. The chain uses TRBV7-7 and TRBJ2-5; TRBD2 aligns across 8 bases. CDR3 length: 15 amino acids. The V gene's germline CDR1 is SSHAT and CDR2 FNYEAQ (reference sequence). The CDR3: CASSRGGVVQETQYF. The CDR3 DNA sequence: TGTGCTAGCAGTCGGGGGGGGGTAGTTCAAGAGACCCAGTACTTC.

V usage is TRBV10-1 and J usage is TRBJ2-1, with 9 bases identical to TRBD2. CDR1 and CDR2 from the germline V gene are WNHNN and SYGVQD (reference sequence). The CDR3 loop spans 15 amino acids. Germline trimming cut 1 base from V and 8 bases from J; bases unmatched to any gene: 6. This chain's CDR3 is CASSELAGVLDEQFF. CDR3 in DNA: TGCGCCAGCAGTGAGTTAGCGGGAGTATTGGATGAGCAGTTCTTC.

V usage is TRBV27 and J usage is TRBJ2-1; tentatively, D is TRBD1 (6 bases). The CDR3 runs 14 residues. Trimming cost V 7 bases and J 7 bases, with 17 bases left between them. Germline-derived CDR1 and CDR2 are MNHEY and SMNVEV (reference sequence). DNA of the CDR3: TGTGCCAGCAAGTCAGGGGTAGTCGGTAATGAGCAGTTCTTC. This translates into CASKSGVVGNEQFF.

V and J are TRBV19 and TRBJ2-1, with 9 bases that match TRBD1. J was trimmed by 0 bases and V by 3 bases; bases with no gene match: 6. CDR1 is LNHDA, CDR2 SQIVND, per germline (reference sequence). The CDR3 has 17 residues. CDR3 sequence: CASSMGTGMVSYNEQFF. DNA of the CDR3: TGTGCCAGTAGTATGGGGACAGGGATGGTCTCCTACAATGAGCAGTTCTTC.

The CDR3 loop is CASSSRGVAFF. The DNA for the CDR3 is TGTGCCAGCAGCTCCCGAGGTGTAGCTTTCTTT. The chain combines TRBV16 with TRBJ1-1, with D unresolved. V lost 5 bases to trimming and J lost 10 bases, with 11 bases between them. This CDR3 has 11 amino acids. Per the germline V gene, CDR1 is KGHSY and CDR2 is FQNENV.

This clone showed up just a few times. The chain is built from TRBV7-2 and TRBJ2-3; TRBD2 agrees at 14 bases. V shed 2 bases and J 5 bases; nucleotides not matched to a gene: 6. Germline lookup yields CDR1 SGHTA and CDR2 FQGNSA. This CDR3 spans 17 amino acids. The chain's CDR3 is CASSLWGLAGVVDTQYF. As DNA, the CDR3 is TGTGCCAGCAGCTTATGGGGACTAGCGGGAGTGGTAGATACGCAGTATTTT. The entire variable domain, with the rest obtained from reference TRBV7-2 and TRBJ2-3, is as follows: GAGVSQSPSNKVTEKGKDVELRCDPISGHTALYWYRQSLGQGLEFLIYFQGNSAPDKSGLPSDRFSAERTGGSVSTLTIQRTQQEDSAVYLCASSLWGLAGVVDTQYFGPGTRLTVL.

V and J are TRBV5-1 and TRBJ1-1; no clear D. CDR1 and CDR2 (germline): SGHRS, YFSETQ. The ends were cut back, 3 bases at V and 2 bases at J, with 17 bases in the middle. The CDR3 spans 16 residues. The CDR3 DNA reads TGCGCCAGCAGCTCCCAGAATCGGCGGGCTAACACTGAAGCTTTCTTT. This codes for CASSSQNRRANTEAFF.

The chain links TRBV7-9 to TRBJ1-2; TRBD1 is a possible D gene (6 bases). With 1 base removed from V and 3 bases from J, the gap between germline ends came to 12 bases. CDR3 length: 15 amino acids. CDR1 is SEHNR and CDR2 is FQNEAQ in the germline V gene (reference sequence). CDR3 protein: CASSLGQGLDYGYTF. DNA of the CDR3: TGTGCCAGCAGCTTAGGGCAGGGGTTGGACTATGGCTACACCTTC.

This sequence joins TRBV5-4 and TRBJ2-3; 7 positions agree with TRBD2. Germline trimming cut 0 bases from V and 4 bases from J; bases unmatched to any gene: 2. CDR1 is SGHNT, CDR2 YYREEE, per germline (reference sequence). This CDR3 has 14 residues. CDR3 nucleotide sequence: TGTGCCAGCAGCTTGGTTGGGGGGGCAGATACGCAGTATTTT. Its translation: CASSLVGGADTQYF.

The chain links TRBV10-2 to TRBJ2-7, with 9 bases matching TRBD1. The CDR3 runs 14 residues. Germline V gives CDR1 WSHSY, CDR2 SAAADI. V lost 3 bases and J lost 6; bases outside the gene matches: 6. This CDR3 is CASSDRTGATEQYF. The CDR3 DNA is TGCGCCAGCAGTGACCGGACAGGGGCCACCGAGCAGTACTTC.

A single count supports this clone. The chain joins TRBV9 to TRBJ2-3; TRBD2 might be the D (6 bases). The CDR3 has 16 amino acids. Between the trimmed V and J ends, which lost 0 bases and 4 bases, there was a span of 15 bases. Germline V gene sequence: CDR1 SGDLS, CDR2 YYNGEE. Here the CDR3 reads CASSVVEGVSADTQYF. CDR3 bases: TGTGCCAGCAGCGTAGTGGAGGGAGTTTCTGCAGATACGCAGTATTTT. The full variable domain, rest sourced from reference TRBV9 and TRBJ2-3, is DSGVTQTPKHLITATGQRVTLRCSPRSGDLSVYWYQQSLDQGLQFLIQYYNGEERAKGNILERFSAQQFPDLHSELNLSSLELGDSALYFCASSVVEGVSADTQYFGPGTRLTVL.

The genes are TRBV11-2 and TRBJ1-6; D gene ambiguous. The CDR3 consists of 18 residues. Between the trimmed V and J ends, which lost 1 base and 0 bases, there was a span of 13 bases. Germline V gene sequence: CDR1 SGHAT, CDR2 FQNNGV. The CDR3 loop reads CASSLGPAQSSYNSPLHF. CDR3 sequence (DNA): TGTGCCAGCAGCTTAGGCCCCGCCCAAAGCTCCTATAATTCACCCCTCCACTTT.

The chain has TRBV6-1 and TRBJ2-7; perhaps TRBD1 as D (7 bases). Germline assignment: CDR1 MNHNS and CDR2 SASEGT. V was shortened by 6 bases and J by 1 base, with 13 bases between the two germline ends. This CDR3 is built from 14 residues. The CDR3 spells CASSQTGRSYEQYF. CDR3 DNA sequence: TGTGCCAGCAGCCAGACAGGGAGGTCCTACGAGCAGTACTTC.

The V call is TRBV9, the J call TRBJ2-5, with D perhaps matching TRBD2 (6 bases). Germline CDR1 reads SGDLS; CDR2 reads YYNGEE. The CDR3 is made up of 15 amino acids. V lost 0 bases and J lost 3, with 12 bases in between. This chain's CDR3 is CASSVGPGEEETQYF. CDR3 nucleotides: TGTGCCAGCAGCGTAGGCCCGGGAGAAGAAGAGACCCAGTACTTC. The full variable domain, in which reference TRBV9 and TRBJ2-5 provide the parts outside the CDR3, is DSGVTQTPKHLITATGQRVTLRCSPRSGDLSVYWYQQSLDQGLQFLIQYYNGEERAKGNILERFSAQQFPDLHSELNLSSLELGDSALYFCASSVGPGEEETQYFGPGTRLLVL.

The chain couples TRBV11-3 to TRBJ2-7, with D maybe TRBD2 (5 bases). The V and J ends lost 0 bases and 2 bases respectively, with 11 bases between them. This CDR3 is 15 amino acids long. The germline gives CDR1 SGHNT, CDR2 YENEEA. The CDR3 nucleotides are TGTGCCAGCAGCTTAGATGGGAGCCACCCCTACGAGCAGTACTTC. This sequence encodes CASSLDGSHPYEQYF.

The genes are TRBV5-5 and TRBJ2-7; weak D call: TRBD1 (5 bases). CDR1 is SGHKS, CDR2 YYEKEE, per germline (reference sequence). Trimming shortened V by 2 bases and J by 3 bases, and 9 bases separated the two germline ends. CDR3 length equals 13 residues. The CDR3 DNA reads TGTGCCAGCAGCTTCTGGGGCGGCTACGAGCAGTACTTC. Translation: CASSFWGGYEQYF.

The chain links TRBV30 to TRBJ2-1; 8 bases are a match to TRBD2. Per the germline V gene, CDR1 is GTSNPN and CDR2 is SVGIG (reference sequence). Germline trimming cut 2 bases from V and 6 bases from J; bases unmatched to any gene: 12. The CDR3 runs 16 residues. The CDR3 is CAWSPFSGKKSNEQFF. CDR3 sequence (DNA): TGTGCCTGGAGTCCTTTTAGCGGGAAAAAGAGCAATGAGCAGTTCTTC.

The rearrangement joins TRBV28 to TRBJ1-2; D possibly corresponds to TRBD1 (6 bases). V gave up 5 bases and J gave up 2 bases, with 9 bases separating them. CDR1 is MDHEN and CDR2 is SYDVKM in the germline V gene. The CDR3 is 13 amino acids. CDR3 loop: CASSTTGNYGYTF. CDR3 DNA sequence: TGTGCCAGCAGTACTACAGGGAACTATGGCTACACCTTC.

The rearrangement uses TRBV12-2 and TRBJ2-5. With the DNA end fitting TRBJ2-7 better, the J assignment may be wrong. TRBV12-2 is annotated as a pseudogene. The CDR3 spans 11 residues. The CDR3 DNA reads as TGTGCAAGTCGCTCACAATTCGAGCAGTACTTC. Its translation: CASRSQFEQYF.